These 8 T cell receptor beta chains were all obtained from the same sample, sequenced in a study of T-cell memory formation after mild COVID-19. A single record per CDR3 protein comes from TCRdb applying MiXCR to the 5' RACE reads. There are more than 250,000 distinct CDR3 sequences in the sample; roughly 18% occur only once, and approximately 22% lies in the top ten. Input material: PBMCs or a T cell subset sorted from them (not recorded which). Receptors were obtained from a man in his late teens or twenties who had mild COVID-19 (a few samples of this study predate the infection). Cell type and time point are not known.

This clonotype was seen a few times. The chain recombines TRBV2 with TRBJ2-4; 7 bases match TRBD1. Germline CDR1 SNHLY, CDR2 FYNNEI. Trimming at V came to 4 bases and at J to 0 bases, leaving 6 bases not matched to a gene. CDR3 size: 16 residues. The DNA of the CDR3 is TGTGCCAGCAGTGGGCTAGGGGGCCGAGCCAAAAACATTCAGTACTTC. Translating gives CASSGLGGRAKNIQYF. The variable domain in full, with the rest retrieved from reference TRBV2 and TRBJ2-4, is EPEVTQTPSHQVTQMGQEVILRCVPISNHLYFYWYRQILGQKVEFLVSFYNNEISEKSEIFDDQFSVERPDGSNFTLKIRSTKLEDSAMYFCASSGLGGRAKNIQYFGAGTRLSVL.

The rearrangement links TRBV2 to TRBJ1-1; D is perhaps TRBD1 (5 bases). Germline V gene data show CDR1 as SNHLY and CDR2 as FYNNEI. V lost 10 bases, J lost 7 bases, and 13 bases lay in between. The CDR3 has 11 amino acids. CDR3 nucleotides: TGTGCCACCTCTATGGGGGGTGAAGCTTTCTTT. Translated, it gives CATSMGGEAFF.

The V call is TRBV5-1, the J call TRBJ1-2, with TRBD1 matching over 9 bases. This CDR3 has 15 amino acids. Germline assignment: CDR1 SGHRS and CDR2 YFSETQ. With V trimmed by 4 bases and J by 8 bases, 12 bases remained unmatched. The CDR3 DNA sequence: TGCGCCAGCAGCGGGGTGGAACAGGGGGCGGAAGGCTACACCTTC. Translation: CASSGVEQGAEGYTF.

This chain uses TRBV7-2 with TRBJ1-5, with 8 positions matching TRBD1. The CDR3 contains 16 residues. V dropped 1 base and J dropped 7; count of bases not matched to a gene: 9. Germline V gene lookup returns CDR1 SGHTA and CDR2 FQGNSA. CDR3 nucleotides: TGTGCCAGCAGCTTAGTGGCGTCAGGGGGCCAACAGCCCCAGCATTTT. This gives the protein CASSLVASGGQQPQHF. Full variable domain (remainder filled in from reference TRBV7-2 and TRBJ1-5): GAGVSQSPSNKVTEKGKDVELRCDPISGHTALYWYRQSLGQGLEFLIYFQGNSAPDKSGLPSDRFSAERTGGSVSTLTIQRTQQEDSAVYLCASSLVASGGQQPQHFGDGTRLSIL.

This clonotype occurred a few times. V usage is TRBV7-2 and J usage is TRBJ2-1; 12 positions match TRBD2. Germline V lookup: CDR1 SGHTA, CDR2 FQGNSA. The CDR3 sequence is 16 residues long. Trimming at V came to 5 bases and at J to 7 bases, leaving 9 bases not matched to a gene. CDR3 protein: CASSPRGLAGENEQFF. The CDR3 region has the DNA TGTGCCAGCAGCCCCAGGGGACTAGCGGGTGAGAATGAGCAGTTCTTC.

CDR3 bases: TGTGCCAGCAGCCCTGACAGCCGACGCCTAAGCGAGCAGTACTTC. Its protein product is CASSPDSRRLSEQYF. This chain connects TRBV7-2 to TRBJ2-7; a weak D match, TRBD1 (5 bases). Germline V gene data show CDR1 as SGHTA and CDR2 as FQGNSA. V dropped 5 bases and J dropped 6 bases, with 20 bases sitting between them. The CDR3 totals 15 residues. The variable domain in full, with the rest retrieved from reference TRBV7-2 and TRBJ2-7, is GAGVSQSPSNKVTEKGKDVELRCDPISGHTALYWYRQSLGQGLEFLIYFQGNSAPDKSGLPSDRFSAERTGGSVSTLTIQRTQQEDSAVYLCASSPDSRRLSEQYFGPGTRLTVT.

This chain joins TRBV7-9 and TRBJ1-5; D not resolved. V shed 5 bases and J shed 0 bases, with 8 bases lying between them. From germline, CDR1 is SEHNR and CDR2 FQNEAQ (reference sequence). The CDR3 totals 14 residues. The CDR3, as DNA: TGTGCCAGCAGCGCCACAAATAGCAATCAGCCCCAGCATTTT. Protein product: CASSATNSNQPQHF. The full variable domain, rest sourced from reference TRBV7-9 and TRBJ1-5, is DTGVSQNPRHKITKRGQNVTFRCDPISEHNRLYWYRQTLGQGPEFLTYFQNEAQLEKSRLLSDRFSAERPKGSFSTLEIQRTEQGDSAMYLCASSATNSNQPQHFGDGTRLSIL.

This clonotype was detected only a few times. The chain is built from TRBV5-1 and TRBJ2-7; D gene ambiguous. Germline V gene sequence: CDR1 SGHRS, CDR2 YFSETQ. Trimming took off 0 bases at V and 5 bases at J, with 15 bases between the two ends. The CDR3 runs to 15 residues. CDR3 residues: CASSLESLSTHEQYF. The CDR3 bases are TGCGCCAGCAGCTTGGAAAGTCTTTCCACCCACGAGCAGTACTTC.